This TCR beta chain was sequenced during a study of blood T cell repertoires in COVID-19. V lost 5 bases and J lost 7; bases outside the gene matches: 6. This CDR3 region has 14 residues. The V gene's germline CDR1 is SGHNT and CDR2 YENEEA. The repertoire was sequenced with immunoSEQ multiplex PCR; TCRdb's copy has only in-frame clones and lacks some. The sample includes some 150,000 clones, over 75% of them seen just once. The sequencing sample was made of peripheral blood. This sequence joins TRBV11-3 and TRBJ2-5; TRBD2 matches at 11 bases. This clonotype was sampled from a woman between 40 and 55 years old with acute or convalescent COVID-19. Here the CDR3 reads CASSQLAGVLTQYF. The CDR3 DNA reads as TGTGCCAGCAGCCAACTAGCGGGAGTTTTGACCCAGTACTTC.